This T cell receptor (beta chain) emerged from a study of Ad26.COV2.S vaccination and SARS-CoV-2 variants. Remarks on this clone: Its antigen remains unknown.

The treatment denotes: around 19 received Ad26.COV2.S at low or high dose, single or two shots; roughly 5 received placebo; per-sample allocation not given. Sampling was performed 63 days after the first vaccine or placebo injection. Clones were sequenced by immunoSEQ multiplex PCR, and TCRdb holds only the in-frame ones, with some missing. The repertoire holds a few hundred thousand clones, with around 91% as singletons. Regarding the study as a whole: Recipients of vaccine and of placebo showed similar breadth of their non-spike TCR repertoires.

The sample was peripheral blood, taken in a trial of Ad26.COV2.S vaccine versus placebo. The receptor comes from a person aged 18-65 years who received the Ad26.COV2.S COVID-19 vaccine or a placebo.

CDR3 region: CASSLNVDPGADTQYF. The CDR3 nucleotides read TGTGCCAGCAGTTTAAACGTGGACCCGGGCGCAGATACGCAGTATTTT. The chain employs TRBV27 and TRBJ2-3; no reliable D call. This CDR3 is built from 16 residues. Germline lookup yields CDR1 MNHEY and CDR2 SMNVEV (reference sequence). With 2 bases removed from V and 4 bases from J, the gap between germline ends came to 16 bases.